The source of this T cell receptor beta chain is a study of T cell responses to AZD1222 COVID-19 vaccine. Study conclusions and caveats: The donor cohort was predominantly white British with a female majority, and clonal diversity may have been underestimated.

In regard to this clone: As yet, its antigen is unknown.

Only in-frame clones appear in the TCRdb table, and some are missing; sequencing was by immunoSEQ multiplex PCR. Of 150,000 to 200,000 clones in the sample, around 90% were seen once. This TCR was sampled from an adult who received the AZD1222 COVID-19 vaccine. Material: peripheral blood, obtained 28 days after the second AZD1222 dose.

The CDR3 DNA is TGTGCCTGGAGTGTCCTGGGACAGGGTATTCAGCCCCAGCATTTT. Amino acids: CAWSVLGQGIQPQHF. This sequence joins TRBV30 and TRBJ1-5; 9 bases match TRBD1. The J segment lost 6 bases and the V segment lost 0 bases, leaving 6 bases of the junction unmatched. This CDR3 has 15 amino acids. Germline-derived CDR1 and CDR2 are GTSNPN and SVGIG (reference sequence).